Following are 14 T cell receptor beta chains from one sample sequenced in a study of blood T cell repertoires in COVID-19. TCRdb's copy holds only in-frame clones and misses some; the assay was immunoSEQ multiplex PCR. The sample lists roughly 250,000 clones, 70% to 90% occurring once. Sample: PBMCs or T cells enriched from blood (not recorded which). The receptors come from a woman in her 40s with acute COVID-19.

The V and J genes are TRBV30 and TRBJ2-7, with TRBD2 identical over 14 bases. The trim removed 4 bases at V and 5 bases at J, leaving 4 bases unmatched. From germline, CDR1 is GTSNPN and CDR2 SVGIG (reference sequence). The CDR3 extends over 14 amino acids. The CDR3 protein is CAWTLGLAGDEQYF. CDR3 sequence (DNA): TGTGCCTGGACCCTGGGACTAGCGGGAGACGAGCAGTACTTC.

This rearrangement joins TRBV12-3 or TRBV12-4 to TRBJ2-2; no clear D. V lost 1 base and J lost 7, with 7 bases in between. CDR3 length: 13 residues. This CDR3 reads CASSLDEVGELFF. For the CDR3, the DNA is TGTGCCAGCAGTTTAGACGAGGTCGGGGAGCTGTTTTTT.

The V gene is TRBV3-1 (or the pseudogene TRBV3-2), the J gene TRBJ2-1, with TRBD2 as a possible D gene (6 bases). The CDR3 runs to 15 residues. The germline V gene has CDR1 LGHDT and CDR2 YNNKEL (reference sequence). V was clipped by 1 base and J by 4 bases, with 11 bases between them. CDR3 loop: CASSQAPSVYNEQFF. In nucleotides, the CDR3 is TGTGCCAGCAGCCAAGCCCCTAGCGTATACAATGAGCAGTTCTTC.

This clone showed up just once. The chain carries TRBV6-2 or TRBV6-3 and TRBJ2-1, with D unresolved. V lost 0 bases, J lost 11 bases, and 14 bases lay in between. CDR1 and CDR2 from the germline V gene are MNHEY and SVGEGT. There are 14 residues in the CDR3. The chain's CDR3 is CASSYSGRRNKQFF. The CDR3 DNA follows: TGTGCCAGCAGTTACTCGGGCCGCCGGAATAAGCAGTTCTTC.

The chain links TRBV2 to TRBJ1-6; weak D call: TRBD1 (5 bases). Germline CDR1 SNHLY, CDR2 FYNNEI. V lost 6 bases and J 9 bases, leaving 21 bases between the germline ends. The CDR3 consists of 16 residues. CDR3 sequence (DNA): TGTGCCAGCAGCGCCGAGGCCGGGGGAAGAGGTTCACCCCTCCACTTT. This gives the protein CASSAEAGGRGSPLHF. Full variable domain (rest looked up from reference TRBV2 and TRBJ1-6): EPEVTQTPSHQVTQMGQEVILRCVPISNHLYFYWYRQILGQKVEFLVSFYNNEISEKSEIFDDQFSVERPDGSNFTLKIRSTKLEDSAMYFCASSAEAGGRGSPLHFGNGTRLTVT.

V and J are TRBV2 and TRBJ1-1; the D is unclear. Looked up from germline, CDR1 is SNHLY and CDR2 is FYNNEI. The V end was cut by 6 bases, the J end by 4 bases, with 15 bases between. The CDR3 extends over 14 amino acids. CDR3 nucleotides: TGTGCCAGCAGCTACACCGCCTCGGGCACTGAAGCTTTCTTT. Translating gives CASSYTASGTEAFF.

The rearrangement links TRBV29-1 to TRBJ1-2; TRBD1 matches at 8 bases. V shed 6 bases and J 5 bases; nucleotides not matched to a gene: 14. Germline loops: CDR1 SQVTM, CDR2 ANQGSEA. The CDR3 sequence is 15 residues long. CDR3 residues: CSVRGQGASGYGYTF. The CDR3 nucleotides read TGCAGCGTGAGAGGTCAGGGGGCCTCCGGATATGGCTACACCTTC.

The chain employs TRBV18 and TRBJ2-3, with 13 bases identical to TRBD2. Germline CDR1 and CDR2: KGHSH and LQKENI. The CDR3 runs 17 residues. V was clipped by 2 bases and J by 1 base; unmatched bases: 3. The CDR3 loop is CASSPSTSGRGTDTQYF. In DNA form, the CDR3 reads TGTGCCAGCTCACCATCAACTAGCGGGAGGGGCACAGATACGCAGTATTTT.

V and J are TRBV7-9 and TRBJ1-1; D remains ambiguous. Germline CDR1 and CDR2: SEHNR and FQNEAQ (reference sequence). This CDR3 contains 13 residues. Trimming took 8 bases from V and 3 from J, leaving 13 bases between them. CDR3 loop: CASRGEPHTEAFF. The CDR3 region has the DNA TGTGCCAGCCGGGGAGAGCCCCACACTGAAGCTTTCTTT. Full variable domain (remainder filled in from reference TRBV7-9 and TRBJ1-1): DTGVSQNPRHKITKRGQNVTFRCDPISEHNRLYWYRQTLGQGPEFLTYFQNEAQLEKSRLLSDRFSAERPKGSFSTLEIQRTEQGDSAMYLCASRGEPHTEAFFGQGTRLTVV.

V is TRBV11-2 and J is TRBJ1-3; 7 bases are shared with TRBD1. With V trimmed by 4 bases and J by 5 bases, 5 bases remained unmatched. Germline lookup yields CDR1 SGHAT and CDR2 FQNNGV. This CDR3 spans 14 amino acids. In DNA form, the CDR3 reads TGTGCCAGCAGCTGGGGGACAGACCGAAACACCATATATTTT. Its protein is CASSWGTDRNTIYF.

This sequence joins TRBV10-1 and TRBJ2-3, with a weak D call TRBD2 (6 bases). The CDR3 extends over 15 amino acids. Trimming stripped 3 bases from V and 1 base from J, with 11 bases between. Germline assignment: CDR1 WNHNN and CDR2 SYGVQD (reference sequence). CDR3 nucleotides: TGCGCCAGCAGTGACACGGGAGAAGGCACAGATACGCAGTATTTT. It encodes CASSDTGEGTDTQYF.

The chain uses TRBV5-1 and TRBJ2-1; weak D call: TRBD1 (5 bases). The CDR3 runs 15 residues. Germline V gene sequence: CDR1 SGHRS, CDR2 YFSETQ. V lost 6 bases and J lost 8, with 21 bases in between. This chain's CDR3 is CASTEWTSSRDEQFF. CDR3 in DNA: TGCGCCAGCACCGAATGGACGAGCTCCAGGGATGAGCAGTTCTTC.

This chain connects TRBV6-5 to TRBJ2-3; D remains ambiguous. This CDR3 is 13 amino acids long. V was cut by 2 bases and J by 7 bases, with 10 bases left in between. Germline V lookup: CDR1 MNHEY, CDR2 SVGAGI. DNA of the CDR3: TGTGCCAGCAGTTACACCCTAGGAAATACGCAGTATTTT. Protein product: CASSYTLGNTQYF.

The chain links TRBV29-1 to TRBJ2-3, with D possibly TRBD2 on 6 matching bases. The CDR3 is 12 amino acids. Germline loops: CDR1 SQVTM, CDR2 ANQGSEA. V lost 6 bases and J lost 4, with 11 bases in between. The CDR3 region is CSVPLASDTQYF. The CDR3 DNA is TGCAGCGTCCCCCTAGCGTCAGATACGCAGTATTTT.